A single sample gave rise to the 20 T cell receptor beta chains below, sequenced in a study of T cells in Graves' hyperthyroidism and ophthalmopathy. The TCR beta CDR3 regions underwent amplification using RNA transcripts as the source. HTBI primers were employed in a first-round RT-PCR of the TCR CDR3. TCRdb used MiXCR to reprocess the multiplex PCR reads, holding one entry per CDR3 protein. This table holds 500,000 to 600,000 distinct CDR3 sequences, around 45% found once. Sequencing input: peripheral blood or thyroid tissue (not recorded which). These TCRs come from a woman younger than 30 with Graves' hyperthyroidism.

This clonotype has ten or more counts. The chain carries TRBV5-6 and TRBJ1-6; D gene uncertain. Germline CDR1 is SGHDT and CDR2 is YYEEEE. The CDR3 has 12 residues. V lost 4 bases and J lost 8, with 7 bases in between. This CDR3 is CASSGRHSPLHF. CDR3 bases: TGTGCCAGCAGCGGCCGTCATTCACCCCTCCACTTT.

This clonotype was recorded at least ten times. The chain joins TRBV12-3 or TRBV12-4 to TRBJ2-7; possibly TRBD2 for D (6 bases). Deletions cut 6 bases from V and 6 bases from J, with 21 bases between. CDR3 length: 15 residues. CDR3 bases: TGTGCCAGCAGCTCCCCACTGCGGGGAGAGGGCGAGCAGTACTTC. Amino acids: CASSSPLRGEGEQYF.

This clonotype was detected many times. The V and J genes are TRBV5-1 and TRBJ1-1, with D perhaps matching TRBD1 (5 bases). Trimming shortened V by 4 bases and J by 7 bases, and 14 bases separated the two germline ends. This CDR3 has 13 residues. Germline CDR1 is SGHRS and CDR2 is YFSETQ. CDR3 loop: CASSKGEVGEAFF. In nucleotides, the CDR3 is TGCGCCAGCAGCAAAGGGGAGGTTGGTGAAGCTTTCTTT.

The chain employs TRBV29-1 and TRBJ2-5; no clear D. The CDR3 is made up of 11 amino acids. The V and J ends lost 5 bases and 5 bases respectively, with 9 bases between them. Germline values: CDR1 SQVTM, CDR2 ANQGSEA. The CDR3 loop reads CSVSKEETQYF. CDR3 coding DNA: TGCAGCGTTAGCAAGGAGGAGACCCAGTACTTC.

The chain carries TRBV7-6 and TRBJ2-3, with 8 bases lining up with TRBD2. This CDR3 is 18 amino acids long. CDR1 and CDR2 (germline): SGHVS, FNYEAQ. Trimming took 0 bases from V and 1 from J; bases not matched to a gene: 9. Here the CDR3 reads CASSLAGRGARGTDTQYF. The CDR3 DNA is TGTGCCAGCAGCTTAGCAGGGCGGGGGGCGCGGGGCACAGATACGCAGTATTTT.

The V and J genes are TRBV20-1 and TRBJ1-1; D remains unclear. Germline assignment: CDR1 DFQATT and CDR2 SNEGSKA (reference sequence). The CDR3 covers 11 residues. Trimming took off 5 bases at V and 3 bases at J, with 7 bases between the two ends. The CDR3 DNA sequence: TGCAGTGCTCAAAGGGACACTGAAGCTTTCTTT. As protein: CSAQRDTEAFF.

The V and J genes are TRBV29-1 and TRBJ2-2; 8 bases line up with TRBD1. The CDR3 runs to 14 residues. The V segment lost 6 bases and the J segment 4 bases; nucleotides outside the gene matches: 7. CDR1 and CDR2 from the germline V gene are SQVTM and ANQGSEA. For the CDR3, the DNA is TGCAGCGTGGCGGACAGGGCGAGCACCGGGGAGCTGTTTTTT. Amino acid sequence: CSVADRASTGELFF.

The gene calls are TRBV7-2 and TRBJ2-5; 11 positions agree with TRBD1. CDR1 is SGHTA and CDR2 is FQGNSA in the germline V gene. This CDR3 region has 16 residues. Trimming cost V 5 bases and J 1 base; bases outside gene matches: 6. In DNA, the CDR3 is TGTGCCAGCAGCAACGGACAGGGGGCAGTCCAAGAGACCCAGTACTTC. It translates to CASSNGQGAVQETQYF.

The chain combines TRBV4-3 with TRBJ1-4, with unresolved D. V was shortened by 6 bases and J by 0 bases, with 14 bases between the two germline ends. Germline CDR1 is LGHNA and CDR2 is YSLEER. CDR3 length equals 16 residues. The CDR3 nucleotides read TGCGCCAGCAGAGACGTGTACTCTGCAACTAATGAAAAACTGTTTTTT. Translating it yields CASRDVYSATNEKLFF.

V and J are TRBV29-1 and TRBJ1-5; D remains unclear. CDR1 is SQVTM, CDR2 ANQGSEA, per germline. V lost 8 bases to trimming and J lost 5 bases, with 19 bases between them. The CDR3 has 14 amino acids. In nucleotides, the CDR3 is TGCAGCCAAGACCGAGGCGGGTCCGATCAGCCCCAGCATTTT. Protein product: CSQDRGGSDQPQHF.

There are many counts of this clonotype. CDR3 residues: CASSSAGESNQPQHF. As DNA, the CDR3 is TGTGCCAGCAGTTCGGCGGGGGAATCCAATCAGCCCCAGCATTTT. The V and J genes are TRBV7-9 and TRBJ1-5; tentative D call: TRBD1 (5 bases). Trimming took off 6 bases at V and 3 bases at J, with 15 bases between the two ends. Germline V lookup: CDR1 SEHNR, CDR2 FQNEAQ (reference sequence). The CDR3 covers 15 residues.

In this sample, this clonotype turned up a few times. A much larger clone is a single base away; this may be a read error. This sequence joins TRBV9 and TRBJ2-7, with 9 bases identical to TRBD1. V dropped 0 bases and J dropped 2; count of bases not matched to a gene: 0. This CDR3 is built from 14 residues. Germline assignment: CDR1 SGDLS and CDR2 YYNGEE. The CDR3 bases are TGTGCCAGCAGCGTAGGGGACAGGGCCTACGAGCAGTACTTC. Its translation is CASSVGDRAYEQYF.

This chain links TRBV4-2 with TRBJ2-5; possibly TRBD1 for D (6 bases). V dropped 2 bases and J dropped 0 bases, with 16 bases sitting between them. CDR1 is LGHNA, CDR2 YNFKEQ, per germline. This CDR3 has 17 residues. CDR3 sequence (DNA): TGTGCCAGCAGCCAACAGCCGGGACATTCGTACCAAGAGACCCAGTACTTC. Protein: CASSQQPGHSYQETQYF.

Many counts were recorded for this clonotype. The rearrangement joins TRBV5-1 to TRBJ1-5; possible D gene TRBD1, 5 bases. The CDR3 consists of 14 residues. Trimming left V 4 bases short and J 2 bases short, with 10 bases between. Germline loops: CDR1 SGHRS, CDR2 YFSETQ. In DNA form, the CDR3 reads TGCGCCAGCAGCAGTGACAGCCGCAATCAGCCCCAGCATTTT. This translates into CASSSDSRNQPQHF.

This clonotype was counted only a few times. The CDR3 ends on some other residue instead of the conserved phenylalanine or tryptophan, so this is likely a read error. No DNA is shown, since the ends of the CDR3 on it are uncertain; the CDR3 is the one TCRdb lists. The chain's CDR3 is CASSSPGLT. The J gene is TRBJ1-6, the V gene TRBV19; TRBD1 is taken as the D call from the table, unchecked against the DNA. Including both end residues, the CDR3 is 9 amino acids long. Germline V gene data show CDR1 as LNHDA and CDR2 as SQIVND (reference sequence).

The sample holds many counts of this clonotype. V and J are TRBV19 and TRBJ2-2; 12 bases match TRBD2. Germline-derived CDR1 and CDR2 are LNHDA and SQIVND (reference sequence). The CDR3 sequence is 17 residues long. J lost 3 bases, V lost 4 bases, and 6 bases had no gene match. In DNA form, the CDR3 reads TGTGCCAGTAGTACCTCTAGCGGGAGGGCCTACACCGGGGAGCTGTTTTTT. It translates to CASSTSSGRAYTGELFF. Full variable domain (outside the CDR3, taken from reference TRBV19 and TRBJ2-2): DGGITQSPKYLFRKEGQNVTLSCEQNLNHDAMYWYRQDPGQGLRLIYYSQIVNDFQKGDIAEGYSVSREKKESFPLTVTSAQKNPTAFYLCASSTSSGRAYTGELFFGEGSRLTVL.

This chain's CDR3 is CSLALGQNYGYTF. The CDR3 DNA is TGCAGCTTAGCCCTGGGACAGAACTATGGCTACACCTTC. The rearrangement joins TRBV29-1 to TRBJ1-2; 7 bases match TRBD1. Germline V lookup: CDR1 SQVTM, CDR2 ANQGSEA. CDR3 size: 13 residues. V shed 8 bases, J shed 2 bases, and the junction held 8 bases outside the gene matches.

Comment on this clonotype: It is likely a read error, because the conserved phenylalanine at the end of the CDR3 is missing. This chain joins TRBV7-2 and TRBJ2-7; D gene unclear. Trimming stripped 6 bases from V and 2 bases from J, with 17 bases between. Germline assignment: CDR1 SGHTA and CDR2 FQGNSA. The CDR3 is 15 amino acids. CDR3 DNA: TGTGCCAGCAGTCCCTCCGTAAAAACGGCCTACGAGCAGTACCTC. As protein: CASSPSVKTAYEQYL.

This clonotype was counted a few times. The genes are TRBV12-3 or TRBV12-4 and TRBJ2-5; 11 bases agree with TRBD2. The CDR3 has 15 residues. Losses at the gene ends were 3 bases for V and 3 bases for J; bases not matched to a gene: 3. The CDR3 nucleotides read TGTGCCAGCAGTTTTGGGACTAGCGGAAAAGAGACCCAGTACTTC. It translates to CASSFGTSGKETQYF.

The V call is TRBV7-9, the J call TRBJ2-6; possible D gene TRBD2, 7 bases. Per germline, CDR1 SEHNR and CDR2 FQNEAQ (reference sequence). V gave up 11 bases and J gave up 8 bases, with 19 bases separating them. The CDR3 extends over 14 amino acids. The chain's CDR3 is CALPEGGGSNVLTF. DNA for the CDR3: TGTGCCTTACCCGAAGGGGGGGGGTCCAACGTCCTGACTTTC.